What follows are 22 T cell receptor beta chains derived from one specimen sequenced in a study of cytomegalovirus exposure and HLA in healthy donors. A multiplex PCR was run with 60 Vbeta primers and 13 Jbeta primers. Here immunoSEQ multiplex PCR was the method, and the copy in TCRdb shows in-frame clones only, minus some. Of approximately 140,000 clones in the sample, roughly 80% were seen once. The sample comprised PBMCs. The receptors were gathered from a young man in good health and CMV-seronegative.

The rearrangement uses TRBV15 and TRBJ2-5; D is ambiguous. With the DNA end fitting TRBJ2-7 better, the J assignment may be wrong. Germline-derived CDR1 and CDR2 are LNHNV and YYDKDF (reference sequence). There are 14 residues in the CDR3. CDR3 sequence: CATSRVEVPNEQYF. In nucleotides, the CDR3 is TGTGCCACCAGCAGAGTCGAGGTCCCGAACGAGCAGTACTTC.

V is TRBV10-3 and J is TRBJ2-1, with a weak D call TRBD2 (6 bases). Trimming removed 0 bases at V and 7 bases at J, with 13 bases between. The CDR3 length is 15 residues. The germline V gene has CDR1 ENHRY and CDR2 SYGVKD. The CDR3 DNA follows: TGTGCCATCAGTGAGTCCCCAGGCGGGAAAAATGAGCAGTTCTTC. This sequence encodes CAISESPGGKNEQFF.

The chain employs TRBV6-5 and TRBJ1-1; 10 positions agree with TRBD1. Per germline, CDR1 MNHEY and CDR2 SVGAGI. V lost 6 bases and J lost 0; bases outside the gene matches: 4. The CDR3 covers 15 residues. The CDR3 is CASRGTGEVNTEAFF. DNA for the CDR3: TGTGCCAGCAGGGGGACAGGGGAGGTGAACACTGAAGCTTTCTTT.

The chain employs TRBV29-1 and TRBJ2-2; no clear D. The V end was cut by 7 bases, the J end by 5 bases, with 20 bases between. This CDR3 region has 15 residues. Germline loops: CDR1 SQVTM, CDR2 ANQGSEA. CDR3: CSARGSEQLTGELFF. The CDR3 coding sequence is TGCAGCGCCCGTGGGTCGGAGCAGCTTACCGGGGAGCTGTTTTTT.

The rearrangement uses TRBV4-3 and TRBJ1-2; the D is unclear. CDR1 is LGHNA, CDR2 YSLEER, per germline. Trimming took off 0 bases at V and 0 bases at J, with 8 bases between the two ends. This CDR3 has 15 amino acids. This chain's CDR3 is CASSQELLPNYGYTF. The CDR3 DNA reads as TGCGCCAGCAGCCAAGAACTGCTTCCTAACTATGGCTACACCTTC.

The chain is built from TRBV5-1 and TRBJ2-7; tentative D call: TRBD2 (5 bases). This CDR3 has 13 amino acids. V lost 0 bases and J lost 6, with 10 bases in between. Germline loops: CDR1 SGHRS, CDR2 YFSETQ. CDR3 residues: CASSLALEGEQYF. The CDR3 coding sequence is TGCGCCAGCAGCTTGGCTCTCGAGGGCGAGCAGTACTTC.

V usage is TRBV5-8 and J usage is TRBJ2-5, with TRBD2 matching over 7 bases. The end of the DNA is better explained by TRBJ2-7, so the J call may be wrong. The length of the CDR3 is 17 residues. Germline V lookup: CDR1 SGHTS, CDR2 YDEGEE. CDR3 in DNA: TGTGCCAGCATAAATCACCTACTAGCGCTAAGCTCCTACGAGCAGTACTTC. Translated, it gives CASINHLLALSSYEQYF.

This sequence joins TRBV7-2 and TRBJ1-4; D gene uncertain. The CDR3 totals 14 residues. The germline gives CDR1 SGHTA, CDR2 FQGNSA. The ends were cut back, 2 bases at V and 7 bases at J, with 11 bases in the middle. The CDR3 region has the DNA TGTGCCAGCAGCTTAAGCGGGAGTCCTGAAAAACTGTTTTTT. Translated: CASSLSGSPEKLFF.

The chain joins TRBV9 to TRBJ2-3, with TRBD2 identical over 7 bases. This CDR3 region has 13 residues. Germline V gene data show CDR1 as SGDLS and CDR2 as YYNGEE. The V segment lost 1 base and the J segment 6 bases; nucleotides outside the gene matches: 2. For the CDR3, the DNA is TGTGCCAGCAGCGTATTCGGGGGGGATACGCAGTATTTT. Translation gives CASSVFGGDTQYF.

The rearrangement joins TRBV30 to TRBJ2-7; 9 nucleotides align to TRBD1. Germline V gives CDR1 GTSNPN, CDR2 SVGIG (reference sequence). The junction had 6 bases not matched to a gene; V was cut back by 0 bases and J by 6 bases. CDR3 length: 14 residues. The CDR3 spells CAWSVRNRGLEQYF. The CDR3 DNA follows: TGTGCCTGGAGTGTTAGGAACAGGGGGCTCGAGCAGTACTTC. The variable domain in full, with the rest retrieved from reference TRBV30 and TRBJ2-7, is SQTIHQWPATLVQPVGSPLSLECTVEGTSNPNLYWYRQAAGRGLQLLFYSVGIGQISSEVPQNLSASRPQDRQFILSSKKLLLSDSGFYLCAWSVRNRGLEQYFGPGTRLTVT.

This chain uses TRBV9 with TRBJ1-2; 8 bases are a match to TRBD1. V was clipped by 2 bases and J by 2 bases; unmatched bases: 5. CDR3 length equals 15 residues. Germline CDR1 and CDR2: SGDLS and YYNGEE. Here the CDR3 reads CASSVGNRGNYGYTF. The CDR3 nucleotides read TGTGCCAGCAGCGTTGGAAACAGGGGGAACTATGGCTACACCTTC.

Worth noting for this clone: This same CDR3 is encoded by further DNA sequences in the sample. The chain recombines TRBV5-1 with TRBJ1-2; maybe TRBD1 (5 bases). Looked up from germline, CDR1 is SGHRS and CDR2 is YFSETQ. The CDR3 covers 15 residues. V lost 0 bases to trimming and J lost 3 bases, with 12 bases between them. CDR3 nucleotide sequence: TGCGCCAGCAGCTTGGAGTCTGGGGGGGACTATGGCTACACCTTC. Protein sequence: CASSLESGGDYGYTF.

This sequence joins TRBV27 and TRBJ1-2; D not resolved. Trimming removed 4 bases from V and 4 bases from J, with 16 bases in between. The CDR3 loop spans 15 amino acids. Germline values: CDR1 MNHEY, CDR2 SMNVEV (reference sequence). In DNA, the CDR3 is TGTGCCAGCAGTTCCTTAGGACCGAGCGGCTATGGCTACACCTTC. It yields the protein CASSSLGPSGYGYTF.

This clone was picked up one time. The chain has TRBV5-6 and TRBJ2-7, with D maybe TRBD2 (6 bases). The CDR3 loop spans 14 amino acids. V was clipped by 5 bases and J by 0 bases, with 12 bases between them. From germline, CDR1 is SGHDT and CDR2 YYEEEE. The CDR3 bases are TGTGCCAGCAGACACCGCGGGGTCTCCTACGAGCAGTACTTC. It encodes CASRHRGVSYEQYF. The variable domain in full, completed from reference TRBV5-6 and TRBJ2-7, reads DAGVTQSPTHLIKTRGQQVTLRCSPKSGHDTVSWYQQALGQGPQFIFQYYEEEERQRGNFPDRFSGHQFPNYSSELNVNALLLGDSALYLCASRHRGVSYEQYFGPGTRLTVT.

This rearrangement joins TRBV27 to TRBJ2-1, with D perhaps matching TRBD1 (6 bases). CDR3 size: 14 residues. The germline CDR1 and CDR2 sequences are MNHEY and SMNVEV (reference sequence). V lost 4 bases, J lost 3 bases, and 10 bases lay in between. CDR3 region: CASSSRQDYNEQFF. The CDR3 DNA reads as TGTGCCAGCAGTTCACGACAGGACTACAATGAGCAGTTCTTC.

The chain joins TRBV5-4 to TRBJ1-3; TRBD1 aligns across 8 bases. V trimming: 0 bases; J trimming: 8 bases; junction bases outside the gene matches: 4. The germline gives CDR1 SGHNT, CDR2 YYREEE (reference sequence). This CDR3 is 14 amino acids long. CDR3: CASSLGQGRDTIYF. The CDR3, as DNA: TGTGCCAGCAGCTTGGGACAGGGGAGGGACACCATATATTTT.

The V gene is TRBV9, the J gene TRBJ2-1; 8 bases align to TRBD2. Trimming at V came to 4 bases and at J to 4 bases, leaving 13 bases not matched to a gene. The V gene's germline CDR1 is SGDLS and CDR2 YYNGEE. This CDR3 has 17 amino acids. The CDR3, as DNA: TGTGCCAGCAGCTACAACCCACTAGCGGTAGATTACAATGAGCAGTTCTTC. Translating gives CASSYNPLAVDYNEQFF.

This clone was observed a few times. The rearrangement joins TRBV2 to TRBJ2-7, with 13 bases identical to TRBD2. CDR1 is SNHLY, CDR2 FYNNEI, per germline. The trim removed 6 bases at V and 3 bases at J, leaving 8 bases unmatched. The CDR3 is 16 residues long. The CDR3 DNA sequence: TGTGCCAGCAGGTCCGGGACTAGCGGGGCGAGCTACGAGCAGTACTTC. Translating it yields CASRSGTSGASYEQYF.

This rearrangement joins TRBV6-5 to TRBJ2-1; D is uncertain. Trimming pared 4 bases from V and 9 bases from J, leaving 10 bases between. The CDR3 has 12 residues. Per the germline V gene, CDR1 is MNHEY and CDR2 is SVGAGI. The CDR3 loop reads CASSSWRGEQFF. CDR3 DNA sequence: TGTGCCAGCAGTTCGTGGCGCGGTGAGCAGTTCTTC.

The CDR3 region is CASSQVAGVPYNEQFF. Here the CDR3 DNA reads TGCGCCAGCAGCCAAGTAGCAGGGGTCCCCTACAATGAGCAGTTCTTC. V usage is TRBV4-1 and J usage is TRBJ2-1; possibly TRBD1 for D (6 bases). The V gene's germline CDR1 is MGHRA and CDR2 YSYEKL. This CDR3 has 16 residues. V was cut by 1 base and J by 2 bases, with 12 bases left in between.

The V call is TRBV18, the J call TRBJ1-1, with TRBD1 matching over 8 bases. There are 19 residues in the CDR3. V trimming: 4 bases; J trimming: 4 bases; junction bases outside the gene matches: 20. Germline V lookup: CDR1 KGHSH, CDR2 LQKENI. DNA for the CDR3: TGTGCCAGCTCACTCACCACACCGGGAACAGGGGGACCGATCACTGAAGCTTTCTTT. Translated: CASSLTTPGTGGPITEAFF.

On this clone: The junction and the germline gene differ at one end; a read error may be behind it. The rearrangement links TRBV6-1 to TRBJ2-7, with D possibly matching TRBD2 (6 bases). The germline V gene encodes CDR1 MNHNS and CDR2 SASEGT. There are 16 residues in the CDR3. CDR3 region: CASSDVVGTGGVEQCF. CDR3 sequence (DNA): TGTGCCAGCAGTGACGTCGTTGGGACTGGGGGTGTCGAACAGTGCTTC.